This record covers a single TCR beta chain. The antigen remains undetermined. The data were obtained in a study of cytomegalovirus exposure and HLA in healthy donors. General study points: Roughly uniform depth of sequencing across donors was assumed in presence/absence analyses.

The PCR contained 60 Vbeta and 13 Jbeta primers. Original data processing: Tens of millions of unique TCR beta chains, roughly 11 million shared, were counted in a later analysis. Using immunoSEQ multiplex PCR, the repertoire was profiled, and TCRdb retains in-frame clones only, with some absent. From that table come the V and J calls and clone size; the DNA was used to work out D and trimming. The data hold some 200,000 clones, with 79% observed a single time. The trim removed 1 base at V and 3 bases at J, leaving 5 bases unmatched. CDR1 is SGHRS, CDR2 YFSETQ, per germline. The CDR3 has 16 residues. The specimen was PBMCs. The rearrangement uses TRBV5-1 and TRBJ1-4; 8 bases agree with TRBD1. The TCR sequence derives from a girl aged 5 to 17 in good health and CMV-seropositive. CDR3 in amino acids: CASSLQGAEANEKLFF. Written as DNA, the CDR3 is TGCGCCAGCAGCTTGCAGGGGGCAGAGGCTAATGAAAAACTGTTTTTT.